This paragraph covers one T cell receptor beta chain sequence. What this receptor recognizes is not known. No quality values exist for individual bases; no much larger clone is one base distant. CDR1 is given as MNHEY and CDR2 as SMNVEV, both from the germline V gene (reference sequence). The CDR3 starts with the cysteine, ends with the phenylalanine, and has 15 residues. The DNA shown is the 45-base CDR3, in frame from base 1. Relative to germline, V is missing 5 bases and J is missing 8 bases, with 8 bases of the junction outside any gene match. Whole blood was collected in K2EDTA tubes by collaborating institutions according to the institutions' own protocols. For TCRbeta analysis, collaborators shipped samples as frozen whole blood, isolated PBMCs, or DNA extracted from either of those sample types. This entry is derived from a study of blood T cell repertoires in COVID-19 (TCRdb year 2020). At the level of the whole study: Collaborator samples came from the United States, Italy and Spain and covered acute and convalescent phases of COVID-19. Subjects who had been exposed to COVID-19, were actively infected with it, or had recovered from it provided the deeply sampled blood TCRbeta repertoires that made up the dataset. Sample metadata almost always included a de-identified subject ID, COVID-19 status, age in years and sex. The prospective study material was composed of cDNA or gDNA derived from T cells, B-cell-depleted T cells, or PBMCs. A freely available public database, intended as a resource for researchers studying the immune response to SARS-CoV-2, is where the repertoires were released. The samples were drawn from two sources: the first 160 participants of the ongoing ImmuneRACE study, and fewer than 1,500 subjects contributed by 6 global collaborators. HLA class I and class II types, where available, came from metadata supplied by the sample provider rather than from assay-based typing.

TCRbeta CDR3 regions were amplified from genomic DNA by means of the immunoSEQ Assay, a bias-controlled multiplex PCR. For the original study's pipeline: The number of nucleated cells in each sample was estimated by amplification of reference gene primers within the assay. To quantify the absolute abundance of each unique TCRbeta CDR3 rearrangement, sequence reads were collapsed and filtered. For each sample, productive Simpson clonality was calculated as the square root of Simpson's diversity index over productive rearrangements. TCRdb limited this immuneACCESS table to in-frame rearrangements with V and J called. A share of clones is missing; checked studies link under half to unresolved V genes, and the rest is unexplained. The DNA gave D and trimming, while V, J and clone size come from that table. This sample is represented by 90,000 to 120,000 clones; 75% to 85% of them were singletons. About 5% of the sample is taken by the ten largest.

The paper as a whole reports these results and caveats: The quantity of clinical and demographic metadata differed by source and by participant and was supplied without curation.

The clonotype originates from a man aged 60 to 75 with acute or convalescent COVID-19. The sequence joins TRBV27 to TRBJ2-1; the central 11 bases match TRBD1. Sample: peripheral blood. The CDR3 protein sequence reads: CASSDWTGGVYEQFF. The nucleotide sequence reads as follows: TGTGCCAGCAGTGACTGGACAGGGGGCGTGTATGAGCAGTTCTTC.